The 22 T cell receptor beta chains presented below share a single source sample, sequenced in a study of T cells in Graves' hyperthyroidism and ophthalmopathy. It was RNA transcripts that yielded the amplified TCR beta CDR3 regions. The HTBI primer set served for first-round RT-PCR of the TCR CDR3. TCRdb re-called the multiplex PCR reads with MiXCR, one entry per CDR3 protein. In the table there are around 300,000 distinct CDR3 sequences, 10% to 15% of which are singletons. The sequencing sample was made of blood. These receptors all stem from a woman between 25 and 40 years old with Graves' hyperthyroidism that later progressed to Graves' ophthalmopathy.

This clonotype was observed at least ten times. The V gene is TRBV7-9, the J gene TRBJ2-5; D perhaps matches TRBD1 (5 bases). The germline V gene has CDR1 SEHNR and CDR2 FQNEAQ (reference sequence). Trimming shortened V by 1 base and J by 5 bases, and 26 bases separated the two germline ends. The CDR3 contains 19 residues. CDR3: CASSLDLTAGLQAFETQYF. DNA of the CDR3: TGTGCCAGCAGCTTAGATTTAACCGCTGGGTTACAGGCTTTTGAGACCCAGTACTTC.

This clonotype was found many times. The V and J genes are TRBV20-1 and TRBJ2-5; no definite D call. Germline CDR1 and CDR2: DFQATT and SNEGSKA (reference sequence). Trimming pared 2 bases from V and 4 bases from J, leaving 11 bases between. CDR3 size: 13 residues. CDR3 loop: CSARYLMGETQYF. The CDR3 region has the DNA TGCAGTGCTAGATACTTGATGGGAGAGACCCAGTACTTC.

The chain joins TRBV4-1 to TRBJ2-1; 10 positions agree with TRBD1. The CDR3 sequence is 16 residues long. CDR1 is MGHRA and CDR2 is YSYEKL in the germline V gene. Trimming removed 6 bases from V and 5 bases from J; junction bases left unmatched: 10. In DNA, the CDR3 is TGCGCCAGCAGTACTACCGGGACAGGGGCCCACAATGAGCAGTTCTTC. This codes for CASSTTGTGAHNEQFF.

This clonotype has ten or more counts. V and J are TRBV7-9 and TRBJ1-5; no definite D call. CDR3 length: 15 amino acids. V shed 5 bases and J shed 0 bases, with 11 bases lying between them. Germline CDR1 reads SEHNR; CDR2 reads FQNEAQ (reference sequence). The chain's CDR3 is CASSPGSDSNQPQHF. The CDR3 region has the DNA TGTGCCAGCAGCCCAGGTTCGGATAGCAATCAGCCCCAGCATTTT. Based on the CDR3 plus reference TRBV7-9 and TRBJ1-5, the full variable domain is DTGVSQNPRHKITKRGQNVTFRCDPISEHNRLYWYRQTLGQGPEFLTYFQNEAQLEKSRLLSDRFSAERPKGSFSTLEIQRTEQGDSAMYLCASSPGSDSNQPQHFGDGTRLSIL.

This clonotype was detected once. The chain links TRBV19 to TRBJ2-2; tentative D call: TRBD2 (5 bases). Trimming removed 7 bases at V and 1 base at J, with 13 bases between. Germline V gene sequence: CDR1 LNHDA, CDR2 SQIVND (reference sequence). There are 15 residues in the CDR3. The CDR3 sequence is CASKRLARNTGELFF. As DNA, the CDR3 is TGTGCCAGTAAGCGGCTAGCTAGGAACACCGGGGAGCTGTTTTTT. Full variable domain (remainder filled in from reference TRBV19 and TRBJ2-2): DGGITQSPKYLFRKEGQNVTLSCEQNLNHDAMYWYRQDPGQGLRLIYYSQIVNDFQKGDIAEGYSVSREKKESFPLTVTSAQKNPTAFYLCASKRLARNTGELFFGEGSRLTVL.

A few counts support this clonotype. This rearrangement joins TRBV30 to TRBJ1-3; D gene uncertain. CDR1 GTSNPN and CDR2 SVGIG come from the germline V gene (reference sequence). This CDR3 is 15 amino acids long. Deletions cut 0 bases from V and 0 bases from J, with 9 bases between. CDR3 in DNA: TGTGCCTGGAGTGTCGGGTTGAGCTCTGGAAACACCATATATTTT. As protein: CAWSVGLSSGNTIYF.

This clonotype was counted a few times. At one boundary the junction diverges from the germline segment, which might be a read error. The V and J genes are TRBV7-9 and TRBJ2-2, with a possible D match to TRBD2 (6 bases). CDR1 is SEHNR, CDR2 FQNEAQ, per germline (reference sequence). The CDR3 sequence is 15 residues long. The CDR3 loop reads CASSLSGPNTGGLFF. The CDR3 DNA reads as TGTGCCAGCAGCTTATCAGGGCCGAACACCGGGGGGCTGTTTTTT.

This clonotype was counted ten times or more. V usage is TRBV20-1 and J usage is TRBJ2-7, with D perhaps matching TRBD1 (6 bases). Germline values: CDR1 DFQATT, CDR2 SNEGSKA (reference sequence). CDR3 size: 14 residues. V lost 6 bases and J 2 bases, leaving 17 bases between the germline ends. The CDR3 DNA is TGCAGTGCAGTACGACAGGATTTGACCTACGAGCAGTACTTC. It encodes CSAVRQDLTYEQYF.

This clonotype was counted at least ten times. The V call is TRBV20-1, the J call TRBJ1-1; TRBD1 agrees at 7 bases. With V trimmed by 0 bases and J by 4 bases, 8 bases remained unmatched. In germline, CDR1 is DFQATT, CDR2 SNEGSKA (reference sequence). This CDR3 region has 15 residues. DNA of the CDR3: TGCAGTGCTAGAGATGGGAGGGGGCGAGGCACTGAAGCTTTCTTT. It codes for CSARDGRGRGTEAFF.

CDR3 amino acids: CASSVGDPSTDTQYF. In DNA form, the CDR3 reads TGTGCCAGCAGCGTAGGGGACCCTAGCACAGATACGCAGTATTTT. The J gene is TRBJ2-3, the V gene TRBV9; D could derive from TRBD1 or TRBD2 (5 bases each). Between the trimmed V and J ends, which lost 0 bases and 0 bases, there was a span of 8 bases. The CDR3 consists of 15 residues. From germline, CDR1 is SGDLS and CDR2 YYNGEE. The variable domain in full, completed from reference TRBV9 and TRBJ2-3, reads DSGVTQTPKHLITATGQRVTLRCSPRSGDLSVYWYQQSLDQGLQFLIQYYNGEERAKGNILERFSAQQFPDLHSELNLSSLELGDSALYFCASSVGDPSTDTQYFGPGTRLTVL.

The chain combines TRBV2 with TRBJ2-1, with 13 bases identical to TRBD2. This CDR3 is built from 14 residues. Germline lookup yields CDR1 SNHLY and CDR2 FYNNEI. V lost 8 bases, J lost 8 bases, and 6 bases stayed unmatched. CDR3 nucleotide sequence: TGTGCCAGCCAGGGACTAGCGGGATCTCATGAGCAGTTCTTC. It codes for CASQGLAGSHEQFF.

This clonotype was recorded at least ten times. This chain uses TRBV28 with TRBJ2-3; D gene uncertain. The CDR3 runs to 12 residues. Germline values: CDR1 MDHEN, CDR2 SYDVKM. Trimming took 6 bases from V and 5 from J, leaving 9 bases between them. CDR3: CASSVRLDTQYF. The CDR3 DNA reads TGTGCCAGCAGCGTTCGGTTAGATACGCAGTATTTT.

The J gene is TRBJ2-7, the V gene TRBV14; D may be TRBD1 (6 bases). In germline, CDR1 is SGHDN, CDR2 FVKESK. This CDR3 has 15 residues. The V gene lost 4 bases and the J gene lost 6 bases, with 19 bases spanning the gap. The CDR3 sequence is CASSPQRGKGGEQYF. The CDR3 nucleotides read TGTGCCAGCAGCCCGCAAAGGGGGAAGGGTGGCGAGCAGTACTTC.

This clonotype was recorded at least ten times. The gene calls are TRBV20-1 and TRBJ2-7; 8 bases are shared with TRBD2. V trimming: 3 bases; J trimming: 5 bases; junction bases outside the gene matches: 6. CDR3 size: 13 residues. The germline CDR1 and CDR2 sequences are DFQATT and SNEGSKA (reference sequence). CDR3 amino acids: CSASGGRNNEQYF. DNA of the CDR3: TGCAGTGCTAGTGGCGGGAGGAACAACGAGCAGTACTTC.

The CDR3 protein is CASSRDRGLSTDTQYF. CDR3 nucleotide sequence: TGTGCCAGCAGCCGGGACAGGGGGCTGAGCACAGATACGCAGTATTTT. The J gene is TRBJ2-3, the V gene TRBV2; 12 bases are a match to TRBD1. Germline V gene lookup returns CDR1 SNHLY and CDR2 FYNNEI. The length of the CDR3 is 16 residues. The junction had 4 bases not matched to a gene; V was cut back by 6 bases and J by 0 bases.

This clonotype was recorded a few times. The chain is built from TRBV27 and TRBJ2-1; D remains ambiguous. The germline CDR1 and CDR2 sequences are MNHEY and SMNVEV (reference sequence). Trimming took off 3 bases at V and 4 bases at J, with 16 bases between the two ends. This CDR3 has 16 amino acids. The CDR3 spells CASSFGAAVVYNEQFF. The CDR3 bases are TGTGCCAGCAGTTTTGGCGCTGCGGTCGTTTACAATGAGCAGTTCTTC.

This clonotype was counted many times. The chain links TRBV11-3 to TRBJ2-5; D uncertain. V dropped 3 bases and J dropped 5 bases, with 10 bases sitting between them. The germline V gene has CDR1 SGHNT and CDR2 YENEEA. The CDR3 sequence is 13 residues long. The CDR3 here is CASSFVPWETQYF. For the CDR3, the DNA is TGTGCCAGCAGCTTCGTTCCCTGGGAGACCCAGTACTTC.

In the case of this clonotype: Given the absence of the conserved phenylalanine or tryptophan at the CDR3 end, a read error is likely. The CDR3 bases are TGCACCAGCAGCCAAGATAGGTTCACACCTAACTATGGCTACACCCTC. Encoded protein: CTSSQDRFTPNYGYTL. The chain joins TRBV4-3 to TRBJ1-2; D remains unclear. CDR1 is LGHNA and CDR2 is YSLEER in the germline V gene. The CDR3 consists of 16 residues.

The CDR3 is CASSPGGGLAGGISNEQFF. As DNA, the CDR3 is TGCGCCAGCAGCCCCGGAGGGGGACTAGCGGGAGGGATTTCCAATGAGCAGTTCTTC. The gene calls are TRBV4-3 and TRBJ2-1, with 16 bases that match TRBD2. After removal of 4 bases from V and 6 bases from J, the junction contained 12 bases not matched to a gene. This CDR3 is built from 19 residues. Germline V gene lookup returns CDR1 LGHNA and CDR2 YSLEER.

This clonotype was detected ten times or more. The chain combines TRBV3-1 with TRBJ2-5; D might be TRBD1 (6 bases). Between the trimmed V and J ends, which lost 4 bases and 2 bases, there was a span of 14 bases. Per the germline V gene, CDR1 is LGHDT and CDR2 is YNNKEL (reference sequence). CDR3 size: 15 residues. DNA for the CDR3: TGTGCCAGCAGCCTTATACCGGGACAACAAGAGACCCAGTACTTC. Translating it yields CASSLIPGQQETQYF.

There are many counts of this clonotype. The chain links TRBV2 to TRBJ2-5, with D perhaps TRBD1 (6 bases). V shed 5 bases and J shed 4 bases, with 11 bases lying between them. CDR1 and CDR2 (germline): SNHLY, FYNNEI. The CDR3 is made up of 13 amino acids. The CDR3 here is CASSKPGVETQYF. CDR3 bases: TGTGCCAGCAGTAAGCCAGGGGTAGAGACCCAGTACTTC.

The gene calls are TRBV4-3 and TRBJ1-2; D is unresolved. Germline assignment: CDR1 LGHNA and CDR2 YSLEER. This CDR3 has 14 residues. V was pared by 2 bases and J by 4 bases, with 11 bases between. The CDR3 reads CASSQREGTYGYTF. The CDR3 DNA reads as TGCGCCAGCAGCCAACGGGAGGGTACCTATGGCTACACCTTC.